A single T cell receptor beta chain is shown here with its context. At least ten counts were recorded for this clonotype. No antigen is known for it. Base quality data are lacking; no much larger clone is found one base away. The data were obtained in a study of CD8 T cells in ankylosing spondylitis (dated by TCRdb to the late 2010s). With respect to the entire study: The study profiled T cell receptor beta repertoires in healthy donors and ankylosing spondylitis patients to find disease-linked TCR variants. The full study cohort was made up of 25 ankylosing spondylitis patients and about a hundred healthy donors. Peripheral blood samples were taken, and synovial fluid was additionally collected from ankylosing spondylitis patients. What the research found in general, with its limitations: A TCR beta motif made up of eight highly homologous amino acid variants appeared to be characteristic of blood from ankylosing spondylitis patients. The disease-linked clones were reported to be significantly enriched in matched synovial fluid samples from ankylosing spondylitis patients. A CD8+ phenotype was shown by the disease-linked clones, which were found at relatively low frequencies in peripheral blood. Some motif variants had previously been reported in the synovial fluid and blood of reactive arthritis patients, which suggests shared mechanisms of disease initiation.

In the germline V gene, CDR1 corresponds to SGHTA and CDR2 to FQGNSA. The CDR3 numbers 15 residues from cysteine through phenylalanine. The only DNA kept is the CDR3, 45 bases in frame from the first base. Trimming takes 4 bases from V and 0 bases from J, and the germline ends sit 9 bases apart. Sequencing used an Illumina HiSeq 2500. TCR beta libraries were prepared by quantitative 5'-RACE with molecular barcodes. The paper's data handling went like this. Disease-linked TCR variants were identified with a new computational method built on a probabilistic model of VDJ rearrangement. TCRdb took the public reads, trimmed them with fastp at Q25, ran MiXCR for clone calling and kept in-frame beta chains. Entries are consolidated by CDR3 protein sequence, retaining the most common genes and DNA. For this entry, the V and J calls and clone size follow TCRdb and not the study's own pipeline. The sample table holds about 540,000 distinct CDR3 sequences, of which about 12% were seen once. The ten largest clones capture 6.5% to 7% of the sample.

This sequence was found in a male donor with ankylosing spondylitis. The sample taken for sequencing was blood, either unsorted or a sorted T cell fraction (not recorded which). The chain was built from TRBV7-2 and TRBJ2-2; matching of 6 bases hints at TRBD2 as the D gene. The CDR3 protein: CASSWGVTNTGELFF. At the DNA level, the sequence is TGTGCCAGCAGCTGGGGGGTTACGAACACCGGGGAGCTGTTTTTT. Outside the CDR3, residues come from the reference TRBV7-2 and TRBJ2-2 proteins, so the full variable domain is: GAGVSQSPSNKVTEKGKDVELRCDPISGHTALYWYRQSLGQGLEFLIYFQGNSAPDKSGLPSDRFSAERTGGSVSTLTIQRTQQEDSAVYLCASSWGVTNTGELFFGEGSRLTVL.